This TCR beta chain was obtained from a study of T cell responses to AZD1222 COVID-19 vaccine. Study-wide results and limits: Spike-spanning, vaccine-associated CD4 TCRs were dominant at 160-218 and 743-854. Most donors were white British and more were female, and clonal diversity was possibly underestimated. Spike-specific TCR breadth and depth were elevated following two AZD1222 doses.

To note about this clone: Its cognate antigen is unknown.

The V end lost 6 bases, the J end lost 6 bases, and 15 bases lay between the germline ends. This CDR3 region has 14 residues. In germline, CDR1 is SGHNT, CDR2 YENEEA. Clones were sequenced by immunoSEQ multiplex PCR, and TCRdb holds only the in-frame ones, with some missing. The sample has about 84,000 clones; roughly 88% are singletons. The sequence came from an adult who received the AZD1222 COVID-19 vaccine. The chain employs TRBV11-3 and TRBJ2-1; D possibly matches TRBD1 or TRBD2 (6 bases each). The sequencing here drew on peripheral blood, taken 28 days after the second AZD1222 dose. In DNA, the CDR3 is TGTGCCAGCAGAATAGGGGGGAGCATCAATGAGCAGTTCTTC. This gives the protein CASRIGGSINEQFF.